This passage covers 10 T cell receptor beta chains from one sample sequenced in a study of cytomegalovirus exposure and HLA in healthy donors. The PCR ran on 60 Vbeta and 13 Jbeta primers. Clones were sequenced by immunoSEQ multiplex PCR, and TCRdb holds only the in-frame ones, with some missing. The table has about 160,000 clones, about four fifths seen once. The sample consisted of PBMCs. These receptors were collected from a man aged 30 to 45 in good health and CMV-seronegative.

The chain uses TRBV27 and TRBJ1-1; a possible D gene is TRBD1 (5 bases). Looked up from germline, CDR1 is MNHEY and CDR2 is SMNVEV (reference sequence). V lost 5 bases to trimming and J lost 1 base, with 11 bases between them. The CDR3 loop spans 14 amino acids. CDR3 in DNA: TGTGCCAGCAGTCCCTTTGGACAGAACACTGAAGCTTTCTTT. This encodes CASSPFGQNTEAFF.

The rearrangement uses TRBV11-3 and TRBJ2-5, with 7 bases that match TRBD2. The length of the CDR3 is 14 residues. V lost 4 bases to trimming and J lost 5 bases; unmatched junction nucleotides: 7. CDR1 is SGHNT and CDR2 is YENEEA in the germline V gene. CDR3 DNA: TGTGCCAGCAGCTCTGGCGGGGGTGGGGAGACCCAGTACTTC. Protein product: CASSSGGGGETQYF.

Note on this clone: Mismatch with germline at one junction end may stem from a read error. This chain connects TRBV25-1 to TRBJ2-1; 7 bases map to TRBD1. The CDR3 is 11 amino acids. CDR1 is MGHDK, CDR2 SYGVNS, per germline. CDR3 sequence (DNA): TGTGCCAGCAGTGACGGGACAGCCCGCCTCTTC. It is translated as CASSDGTARLF.

CDR3 residues: CASSSDRGQFF. CDR3 in DNA: TGTGCCAGCTCATCTGACAGGGGGCAGTTCTTC. The chain uses TRBV18 and TRBJ2-1, with 8 bases matching TRBD1. CDR3 length equals 11 residues. The germline V gene encodes CDR1 KGHSH and CDR2 LQKENI. The trim removed 5 bases at V and 12 bases at J, leaving 3 bases unmatched.

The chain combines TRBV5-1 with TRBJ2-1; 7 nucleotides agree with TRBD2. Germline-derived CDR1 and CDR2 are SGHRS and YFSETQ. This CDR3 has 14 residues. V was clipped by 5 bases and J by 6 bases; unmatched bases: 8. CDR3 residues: CASRGGWEGNEQFF. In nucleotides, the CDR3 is TGCGCCAGCAGAGGCGGCTGGGAGGGCAATGAGCAGTTCTTC.

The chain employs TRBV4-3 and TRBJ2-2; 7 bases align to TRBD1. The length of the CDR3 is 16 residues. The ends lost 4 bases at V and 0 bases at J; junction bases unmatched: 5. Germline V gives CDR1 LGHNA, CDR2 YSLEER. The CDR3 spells CASSRGQSTNTGELFF. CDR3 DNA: TGCGCCAGCAGCCGGGGACAGTCTACGAACACCGGGGAGCTGTTTTTT.

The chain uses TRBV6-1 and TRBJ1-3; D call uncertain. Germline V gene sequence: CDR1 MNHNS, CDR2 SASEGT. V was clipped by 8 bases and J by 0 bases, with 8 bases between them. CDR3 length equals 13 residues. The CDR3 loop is CASGRFSGNTIYF. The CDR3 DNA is TGTGCCAGCGGGAGGTTCTCTGGAAACACCATATATTTT.

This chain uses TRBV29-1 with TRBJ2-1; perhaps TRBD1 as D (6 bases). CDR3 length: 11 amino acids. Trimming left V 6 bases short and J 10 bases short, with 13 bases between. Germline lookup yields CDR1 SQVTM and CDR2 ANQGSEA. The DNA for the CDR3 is TGCAGCGTCTCCTGGGGGCCCGAGCAGTTCTTC. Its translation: CSVSWGPEQFF.

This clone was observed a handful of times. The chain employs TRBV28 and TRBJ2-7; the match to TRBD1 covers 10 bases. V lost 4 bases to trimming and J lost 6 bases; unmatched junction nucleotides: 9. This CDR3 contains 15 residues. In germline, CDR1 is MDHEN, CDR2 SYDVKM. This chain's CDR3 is CASSSGTGEHLEQYF. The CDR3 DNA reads TGTGCCAGCAGTTCCGGGACAGGGGAACACCTCGAGCAGTACTTC.

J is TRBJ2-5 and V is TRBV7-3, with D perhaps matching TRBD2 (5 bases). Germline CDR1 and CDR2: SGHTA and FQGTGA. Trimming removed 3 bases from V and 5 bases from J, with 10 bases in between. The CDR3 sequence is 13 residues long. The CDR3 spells CASSFMSGETQYF. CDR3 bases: TGTGCCAGCAGCTTTATGTCGGGGGAGACCCAGTACTTC.